This TCR beta chain was identified during a study of metastatic and nonmetastatic thyroid tumors. Study details: It was across blood and tumor or nodule tissue from malignant and benign thyroid patients that repertoires were compared.

The CDR3 is 16 residues long. V was pared by 8 bases and J by 3 bases, with 26 bases between. Germline loops: CDR1 GTSNPN, CDR2 SVGIG (reference sequence). There were no patients who had received any treatment before thyroid surgery. In the original analysis: The study's classifier, a distant-metastasis tool for papillary thyroid cancer, was built using CDR3 differences across clinicopathological groups. TCRdb reanalyzed the PCR reads with MiXCR. The V and J calls shown here were made by TCRdb, not taken from the authors' results. The table shows roughly 39,000 clones, with approximately 51% occurring only once.

This chain joins TRBV30 and TRBJ2-7, with D perhaps TRBD2 (6 bases). The sequence was obtained from a male donor with papillary thyroid cancer or a benign thyroid nodule (not recorded which). Some clones in this sample may be carry-over from other donors' samples. The sequenced sample consisted of tumor tissue. CDR3 nucleotide sequence: TGTGCCGGATCTCTGGGGGGAGCTGGGTTGGACTACGAGCAGTACTTC. Its protein is CAGSLGGAGLDYEQYF.